Listed below are T cell receptor beta chains from one sample, sequenced in a study of CXCR3-negative and CXCR3-positive naive CD8 T cells. TCRdb reprocessed the 5' RACE reads; each CDR3 protein has one entry and no DNA is given. The ten most abundant clones cover around 0.58% of a sample with roughly 55,000 distinct CDR3 sequences. Material for sequencing was naive CXCR3+ CD8+ T cells from blood. The source of these receptors is a human donor in good health. Some clones in this sample may be carry-over from other donors' samples. CDR3s include the opening cysteine and the closing phenylalanine or tryptophan. Clone size appears in some rows only: once, few, many, or a class for an expanded clone.

V	size	J	length	CDR3
TRBV11-2	.	TRBJ2-7	13	CASSLGDAYEQYF
TRBV29-1	.	TRBJ2-1	13	CSVIAGGYNEQFF
TRBV29-1	.	TRBJ2-5	14	CSVIGWTGEETQYF
TRBV7-2	.	TRBJ2-1	15	CASGHSGGALDEQFF
TRBV29-1	.	TRBJ2-3	14	CSVGGTQILFTQYF
TRBV13	.	TRBJ2-7	13	CASSPFSTYEQYF
TRBV5-6	.	TRBJ2-4	16	CASTTGTQLAKNIQYF
TRBV21-1	.	TRBJ1-2	15	CARPQQGPLGYGYTF
TRBV7-2	.	TRBJ1-1	12	CASSWGWSEAFF
TRBV4-2	.	TRBJ1-5	14	CANSQESGDQPQHF
TRBV7-8	medium-sized	TRBJ2-2	15	CASSPTGGPAGELFF
TRBV12-3/TRBV12-4	.	TRBJ2-1	15	CASSLIGEGYNEQFF
TRBV7-9	.	TRBJ2-7	14	CASTPPTSSYEQYF
TRBV10-3	.	TRBJ2-7	12	CAISEVTYEQYF
TRBV6-6	.	TRBJ2-1	15	CASSSQGLAGDEQFF
TRBV6-2/TRBV6-3	.	TRBJ2-7	15	CASSPIPSGFYEQYF
TRBV12-3/TRBV12-4	.	TRBJ2-2	20	CASSFIRDSPSAEATGELFF
TRBV14	.	TRBJ2-5	13	CASSAPWQETQYF
TRBV12-3/TRBV12-4	.	TRBJ1-6	14	CASSLGQGNSPLHF
TRBV29-1	.	TRBJ1-2	13	CSVELSDSYGYTF
TRBV25-1	.	TRBJ2-4	15	CASSEEYAPKNIQYF
TRBV29-1	.	TRBJ1-2	13	CSAAGTGPDGYTF
TRBV7-2	medium-sized	TRBJ2-5	14	CASSPDGQRETQYF
TRBV4-2	.	TRBJ2-7	16	CASSQEMMTASYEQYF
TRBV6-2/TRBV6-3	.	TRBJ2-2	13	CASRRPNTGELFF
TRBV7-2	.	TRBJ2-7	15	CASSSRDSAPYEQYF
TRBV5-1	.	TRBJ2-7	15	CASSLTPGTNYEQYF
TRBV6-5	.	TRBJ1-1	14	CASSYGVQITEAFF
TRBV7-7	.	TRBJ2-7	14	CASSLVLGANEQYF
TRBV23-1	.	TRBJ2-1	14	CASSPRKGSNEQFF
TRBV11-2	.	TRBJ2-7	14	CASSWAGRNYEQYF
TRBV27	.	TRBJ1-5	17	CASSSRQASWGNQPQHF
TRBV29-1	.	TRBJ2-7	13	CSVPSGVSYEQYF
TRBV7-2	.	TRBJ2-7	14	CASSFYGTPYEQYF
TRBV27	.	TRBJ1-4	16	CASSLSLEGVQEKLFF
TRBV29-1	.	TRBJ1-1	14	CSVEDPGRYTEAFF
TRBV12-3/TRBV12-4	.	TRBJ1-1	15	CARRPDRGLNTEAFF
TRBV29-1	.	TRBJ1-3	11	CSGGDRNTIYF
TRBV29-1	.	TRBJ1-2	15	CSVEDLQQWNYGYTF
TRBV7-9	.	TRBJ1-1	18	CASSLAIQGRLGNTEAFF
TRBV29-1	.	TRBJ2-5	13	CSVVGARRETQYF
TRBV24-1	.	TRBJ2-7	13	CATSDHQTYEQYF
TRBV5-6	.	TRBJ2-7	12	CASSSRDYEQYF